What follows is one T cell receptor (beta chain) and its context. The sample comes from a study of cytomegalovirus exposure and HLA in healthy donors. The PCR ran on 60 Vbeta and 13 Jbeta primers. The protocol was immunoSEQ multiplex PCR, while the TCRdb copy is restricted to in-frame clones and leaves out a portion. The sample consists of some 200,000 clones, around 85% of them appearing once. The CDR3 extends over 15 amino acids. Unmatched junction bases numbered 9, after V lost 3 bases and J lost 7 bases. Looked up from germline, CDR1 is GTSNPN and CDR2 is SVGIG (reference sequence). This receptor was taken from a girl aged 2-10 years in good health and CMV-seronegative. V and J are TRBV30 and TRBJ1-6, with 7 bases fitting TRBD1. Material for sequencing was PBMCs. The CDR3 is CAWSLVGQLNSPLHF. In DNA form, the CDR3 reads TGTGCCTGGAGCCTAGTGGGACAGCTAAATTCACCCCTCCACTTT.